This section outlines one T cell receptor beta chain sequence together with its context. This entry is derived from a study of blood T cell repertoires in COVID-19. About the research overall: The analysed material was cDNA or gDNA that came from T cells, B-cell-depleted T cells, or PBMCs.

Original methodology: Amplification of reference gene primers was used by the study to estimate nucleated cell counts. Clones were sequenced by immunoSEQ multiplex PCR, and TCRdb holds only the in-frame ones, with some missing. V, J and clone size reflect that table, while D and trimming were determined from the DNA. The sample has 120,000 to 150,000 clones, more than 75% seen once. The CDR3 loop spans 14 amino acids. Looked up from germline, CDR1 is SGHRS and CDR2 is YFSETQ. V was shortened by 3 bases and J by 6 bases, with 16 bases between the two germline ends. The receptor comes from a man aged 55 to 70 with acute or convalescent COVID-19. Sequencing was carried out using peripheral blood. This chain joins TRBV5-1 and TRBJ2-7; a possible D gene is TRBD1 (6 bases). CDR3 sequence: CASSWDTVVGEQYF. The CDR3, as DNA: TGCGCCAGCAGCTGGGACACTGTGGTCGGCGAGCAGTACTTC. Combining the CDR3 with reference TRBV5-1 and TRBJ2-7 gives the whole variable domain KAGVTQTPRYLIKTRGQQVTLSCSPISGHRSVSWYQQTPGQGLQFLFEYFSETQRNKGNFPGRFSGRQFSNSRSEMNVSTLELGDSALYLCASSWDTVVGEQYFGPGTRLTVT.